These T cell receptor beta chains were read from a single sample in a study of T-cell memory formation after mild COVID-19. Via MiXCR, TCRdb re-called the 5' RACE reads, giving one row per CDR3 protein. The sample carries tens of thousands of distinct CDR3 sequences, approximately 9% recorded once. The sample consisted of PBMCs or a T cell subset sorted from them (not recorded which). The receptors originated from an adult woman who had mild COVID-19 (a few samples of this study predate the infection). Cell type and time point are not known. The CDR3 runs from the conserved cysteine through the conserved F or W. Each record gives: clone size, V gene, J gene, D gene, CDR3 protein, CDR3 DNA. A D gene is named only where the DNA matches it firmly. Not all rows give a size; the values are once, few, many and, for expanded clones, a class.

>few|TRBV20-1|TRBJ1-5|TRBD1
CSAKGAGVNQPQHF
TGCAGTGCTAAGGGGGCAGGGGTTAATCAGCCCCAGCATTTT
>many|TRBV30|TRBJ2-1|-
CAWSIYNEQFF
TGTGCCTGGAGTATCTACAATGAGCAGTTCTTC
>-|TRBV25-1|TRBJ2-7|TRBD2
CASSVGGSSYEQYF
TGTGCCAGCAGTGTAGGCGGGAGCTCCTACGAGCAGTACTTC
>few|TRBV14|TRBJ2-1|TRBD2
CASSFLSGRLGNEQFF
TGTGCCAGCAGCTTTCTTAGCGGGAGACTCGGCAATGAGCAGTTCTTC
>-|TRBV6-1|TRBJ1-2|-
CASSEVGRRYGYTF
TGTGCCAGCAGTGAAGTGGGCAGGCGGTATGGCTACACCTTC
>many|TRBV11-2|TRBJ2-1|TRBD2
CASSHPRYRLAEDNEQFF
TGTGCCAGCAGCCACCCCAGGTATAGGCTAGCGGAGGACAATGAGCAGTTCTTC
>many|TRBV7-3|TRBJ2-3|TRBD2
CASSLLASGGGGTDTQYF
TGTGCCAGCAGCTTATTGGCTAGCGGGGGAGGCGGCACAGATACGCAGTATTTT
>few|TRBV5-5|TRBJ1-4|-
CASSLAGGEGEKLFF
TGTGCCAGCAGCTTGGCCGGGGGTGAGGGTGAAAAACTGTTTTTT
>-|TRBV9|TRBJ2-5|TRBD2
CASSTGLAFGETQYF
TGTGCCAGCAGCACCGGACTAGCCTTTGGTGAGACCCAGTACTTC
>few|TRBV9|TRBJ2-3|-
CASSVGDSTDTQYF
TGTGCCAGCAGCGTGGGAGATAGCACAGATACGCAGTATTTT
>many|TRBV5-1|TRBJ2-1|TRBD2
CASSLGGGSYNEQFF
TGCGCCAGCAGCTTGGGCGGGGGGTCCTACAATGAGCAGTTCTTC
>few|TRBV29-1|TRBJ1-1|TRBD1
CSAGTAEAFF
TGCAGCGCCGGGACAGCTGAAGCTTTCTTT
>few|TRBV11-2|TRBJ2-5|-
CASSSDGKTQYF
TGTGCCAGCAGCTCGGACGGGAAGACCCAGTACTTC
>many|TRBV12-3/TRBV12-4|TRBJ2-5|-
CASGGFETQYF
TGTGCCAGCGGGGGGTTTGAGACCCAGTACTTC
>many|TRBV7-2|TRBJ2-1|TRBD2
CASSANPGLAENEQFF
TGTGCCAGCAGCGCAAATCCGGGACTAGCGGAGAATGAGCAGTTCTTC
>many|TRBV14|TRBJ2-3|TRBD2
CASSLRLAGSTDTQYF
TGTGCCAGCAGCCTCCGACTAGCGGGAAGCACAGATACGCAGTATTTT
>-|TRBV7-2|TRBJ2-7|TRBD1
CASRFGGQGSSEQYF
TGTGCCAGCAGATTTGGGGGACAGGGGTCGTCCGAGCAGTACTTC
>many|TRBV29-1|TRBJ2-3|-
CSADPTAGYTDTQYF
TGCAGCGCCGACCCAACGGCAGGCTACACAGATACGCAGTATTTT
>many|TRBV20-1|TRBJ2-3|-
CSASYGRGLDF
TGCAGTGCTAGTTACGGCCGGGGCCTGGATTTT
>-|TRBV7-2|TRBJ2-1|-
CASSLDGHEQFF
TGTGCCAGCAGCTTAGACGGGCATGAGCAGTTCTTC
>-|TRBV6-6|TRBJ2-7|-
CASSLRGGYEQYF
TGTGCCAGCAGCCTTAGGGGGGGATACGAGCAGTACTTC
>-|TRBV27|TRBJ2-7|TRBD1
CASSLRTGHLEQYF
TGTGCCAGCAGTTTACGGACAGGACATCTCGAGCAGTACTTC
>-|TRBV9|TRBJ2-7|TRBD1
CASSVRTGIVWEQYF
TGTGCCAGCAGCGTAAGGACAGGGATTGTTTGGGAGCAGTACTTC
>many|TRBV7-2|TRBJ2-1|-
CASSLGTIEQFF
TGTGCCAGCAGCTTAGGGACTATAGAGCAGTTCTTC
>few|TRBV4-1|TRBJ2-1|-
CASSHGTRSSYNEQFF
TGCGCCAGCAGCCATGGGACCAGGAGCTCCTACAATGAGCAGTTCTTC
>-|TRBV30|TRBJ1-6|-
CAWRGEGSYNSPLHF
TGTGCCTGGAGGGGGGAAGGTTCCTATAATTCACCCCTCCACTTT
>-|TRBV5-4|TRBJ2-2|-
CATILGTNTGELFF
TGTGCCACCATTCTGGGGACGAACACCGGGGAGCTGTTTTTT
>few|TRBV6-4|TRBJ2-2|TRBD2
CASSERGGENTGELFF
TGTGCCAGCAGTGAACGGGGAGGGGAGAACACCGGGGAGCTGTTTTTT
>many|TRBV3-1|TRBJ2-5|-
CASSVLGRLGQETQYF
TGTGCCAGCAGTGTCCTTGGACGTCTCGGCCAAGAGACCCAGTACTTC
>-|TRBV18|TRBJ1-2|-
CASSLTTDSYYGYTF
TGTGCCAGCTCACTAACAACGGACAGTTACTATGGCTACACCTTC
>-|TRBV5-1|TRBJ2-3|-
CASSLNGAGDTQYF
TGCGCCAGCAGCTTGAACGGGGCGGGAGATACGCAGTATTTT
>-|TRBV14|TRBJ2-3|-
CASSQDWGPGVTDTQYF
TGTGCCAGCAGCCAAGATTGGGGACCAGGGGTCACAGATACGCAGTATTTT
>many|TRBV9|TRBJ2-7|TRBD2
CAMILGRGTFF
TGTGCCATGATCCTTGGGCGGGGGACTTTTTTC
>many|TRBV10-3|TRBJ2-2|TRBD2
CAISTSGSGTGELFF
TGTGCCATCAGTACTAGCGGGAGTGGCACCGGGGAGCTGTTTTTT
>few|TRBV23-1|TRBJ2-1|-
CASSRSPNLDACSYNEQFF
TGCGCCAGCAGTAGGAGCCCCAACCTTGACGCCTGCTCCTACAATGAGCAGTTCTTC
>many|TRBV7-2|TRBJ2-3|TRBD2
CASSLQLAGTDTQYF
TGTGCCAGCAGCTTACAACTAGCGGGGACCGATACGCAGTATTTT
>-|TRBV29-1|TRBJ2-7|-
CSVGGDRYF
TGCAGCGTGGGGGGGGACAGGTACTTC
>many|TRBV7-3|TRBJ2-2|TRBD1
CASRRTGTGPTGELFF
TGTGCCAGCAGGAGGACCGGGACAGGACCCACCGGGGAGCTGTTTTTT
>few|TRBV29-1|TRBJ1-1|TRBD1
CSVDATGVGAFF
TGCAGCGTTGACGCAACAGGGGTAGGGGCTTTCTTT
>-|TRBV25-1|TRBJ1-5|-
CASSSTDSNQPQHF
TGTGCCAGCAGCTCGACAGATAGCAATCAGCCCCAGCATTTT
>many|TRBV7-8|TRBJ2-1|TRBD2
CASSSSGGLYNEQFF
TGTGCCAGCAGCTCTAGCGGGGGGCTCTACAATGAGCAGTTCTTC
>-|TRBV2|TRBJ2-5|TRBD2
CASSEGTSGESQYF
TGTGCCAGCAGTGAAGGTACTAGCGGGGAGAGCCAGTACTTC
>few|TRBV6-4|TRBJ2-3|TRBD2
CASSEELAGRTQYF
TGTGCCAGCAGTGAAGAACTAGCGGGACGTACGCAGTATTTT
>few|TRBV6-2/TRBV6-3|TRBJ2-1|-
CASSYTSFNEQFF
TGTGCCAGCAGTTACACTAGCTTCAATGAGCAGTTCTTC
>-|TRBV5-1|TRBJ2-5|-
CASSLLVSGQETQYF
TGCGCCAGCAGCTTGTTAGTGAGCGGTCAAGAGACCCAGTACTTC
>few|TRBV30|TRBJ2-1|TRBD1
CAWNRDRRYNEQFF
TGTGCCTGGAATCGGGACAGGAGGTACAATGAGCAGTTCTTC
>many|TRBV5-4|TRBJ2-1|-
CASSLDNEQFF
TGTGCCAGCAGCTTGGATAATGAGCAGTTCTTC
>-|TRBV4-2|TRBJ2-1|-
CASSQEDSPGYNEQFF
TGTGCCAGCAGCCAAGAAGACTCTCCGGGGTACAATGAGCAGTTCTTC
>-|TRBV11-2|TRBJ2-7|TRBD2
CASSASGTSGRGEREQYF
TGTGCCAGCAGCGCGTCCGGGACTAGCGGGAGGGGGGAACGCGAGCAGTACTTC
>many|TRBV6-2/TRBV6-3|TRBJ2-3|TRBD1
CASSYDRDSPGISTDTQYF
TGTGCCAGCAGTTACGACCGGGACAGCCCCGGGATCAGCACAGATACGCAGTATTTT
>-|TRBV19|TRBJ2-7|TRBD1
CASSMREGGQTSYEQYF
TGTGCCAGTAGTATGAGGGAAGGGGGCCAGACCTCCTACGAGCAGTACTTC
>-|TRBV20-1|TRBJ2-1|-
CSAKEGSAVSNYNEQFF
TGCAGTGCCAAAGAGGGGTCAGCGGTGTCTAACTACAATGAGCAGTTCTTC
>few|TRBV2|TRBJ2-3|-
CASSLRAGSDTQYF
TGTGCCAGCAGTCTACGGGCAGGGTCAGATACGCAGTATTTT